This TCR beta chain was recovered during a study of CXCR3-negative and CXCR3-positive naive CD8 T cells. The overall study: Roughly 135 million TRB reads were obtained overall (about 1.5 +/- 0.3 million per library). Findings and caveats of the study: Naive subsets were similarly diverse, while memory CD8+ repertoires were much less diverse. For CXCR3-positive naive cells, TRB CDR3s were more hydrophobic than those of CXCR3-negative naive cells.

On this clonotype itself: The antigen is undetermined.

CDR1 is MNHEY, CDR2 SMNVEV, per germline (reference sequence). CDR3 length: 14 residues. The libraries of TRB cDNA were constructed through 5' RACE using UMI labels. TCRdb reworked the 5' RACE reads into one entry per CDR3 protein, no DNA. This sample contains 5,000 to 6,500 distinct CDR3 sequences. Identification of naive CD8+ T cells rested on CD45RO-CCR7+CD27+CD95- status. Source material: naive CXCR3- CD8+ T cells from blood. The subset was: CD45RO-CCR7+CD27+CD95- naive CD8+ T cells lacking CXCR3 (TNR3-). The chain couples TRBV27 to TRBJ2-5; TCRdb's assignment of TRBD1 cannot be checked, as there is no DNA. This receptor was identified in a human donor in good health. Some clones in this sample may be carry-over from other donors' samples. CDR3 region: CASSIGGLKETQYF.